Listed below are T cell receptor beta chains from one sample, sequenced in a study of cytomegalovirus exposure and HLA in healthy donors. The data were produced by immunoSEQ multiplex PCR, yet TCRdb's version contains in-frame clones alone and is incomplete. The table includes around 130,000 clones, 65% to 90% detected once. Material for sequencing was PBMCs. Receptors originate from a female donor in good health and CMV-seronegative. The CDR3 runs from the conserved cysteine through the conserved F or W. A D gene is named only where the DNA matches it firmly. Some rows mark clone size as missing; the rest say once, few, many or name a class of expanded clone.

cdr3_nt | cdr3_aa | j_call | d_call | v_call | clone_size
TGCGCCAGCAGCTTCGGTGGGGCGGGAGACACTGAAGCTTTCTTT | CASSFGGAGDTEAFF | TRBJ1-1 | - | TRBV5-1 | -
TGTGCCAGCACCGGCACGGGCGGGGGTAATCAGCCCCAGCATTTT | CASTGTGGGNQPQHF | TRBJ1-5 | - | TRBV28 | -
TGTGCCAGCAGCGTAGCCCAGGGACAGGGGAATGAGCAGTTCTTC | CASSVAQGQGNEQFF | TRBJ2-1 | TRBD1 | TRBV9 | once
TGCGCCAGCAGTGAGTCGTCACAGGGTAATCAGCCCCAGCATTTT | CASSESSQGNQPQHF | TRBJ1-5 | - | TRBV10-2 | once
TGTGCCGCGGGGGGAGGGGCCCGAGAGTTTGCTTTCTTT | CAAGGGAREFAFF | TRBJ1-1 | - | TRBV6-1 | many
TGTGCCAGCAGCCGAAGGGGTTACGAGCAGTACTTC | CASSRRGYEQYF | TRBJ2-7 | - | TRBV28 | -
TGCAGCGTTGTAGGGGGCTGGTGGGAGACCCAGTACTTC | CSVVGGWWETQYF | TRBJ2-5 | TRBD1 | TRBV29-1 | -
TGTGCCAGCAGCCCTTACGGGACAACGGATCAGCCCCAGCATTTT | CASSPYGTTDQPQHF | TRBJ1-5 | - | TRBV7-2 | once
TGCGCCAGCAGCATGGGTTGGGAGGAAAACACCGGGGAGCTGTTTTTT | CASSMGWEENTGELFF | TRBJ2-2 | - | TRBV5-1 | -
TGTGCCAGCAGTTTACACGGGAGCCAGGGTTACGAGCAGTACTTC | CASSLHGSQGYEQYF | TRBJ2-7 | - | TRBV27 | -
TGTGCCAGCAGTTTCCCAGGGGCCGAGACCCAGTACTTC | CASSFPGAETQYF | TRBJ2-5 | - | TRBV27 | -
TGCAGCGTTGAAGAGCAGGGGGAGGAGAGCGGGGAGCTGTTTTTT | CSVEEQGEESGELFF | TRBJ2-2 | - | TRBV29-1 | -
TGCGCCAGCAGCAACGACGGGTTGGGCACTGAAGCTTTCTTT | CASSNDGLGTEAFF | TRBJ1-1 | - | TRBV5-1 | -
TGTGCCAGCGCGGGGACGGGAGCTTCCTACGAGCAGTACTTC | CASAGTGASYEQYF | TRBJ2-7 | - | TRBV6-5 | -
TGTGCCAGCAGCACGCCTGGGGAAGGGACAGCCAATGAGCAGTTCTTC | CASSTPGEGTANEQFF | TRBJ2-1 | TRBD1 | TRBV7-9 | -
TGCAGCGTTGAAGGGTTCCCTAGCGGGAGCTCCTACGAGCAGTACTTC | CSVEGFPSGSSYEQYF | TRBJ2-7 | TRBD2 | TRBV29-1 | -
TGTGCCAGCATTAGGACTAGCGGCCTCTACGAGCAGTACTTC | CASIRTSGLYEQYF | TRBJ2-7 | TRBD2 | TRBV6-1 | few
TGTGCCACCTCCGACACCCTCTCCGATCAGCCCCAGCATTTT | CATSDTLSDQPQHF | TRBJ1-5 | - | TRBV27 | -
TGTGCCAGCAGGGAAGGGAGGGCGGAGACCCAGTACTTC | CASREGRAETQYF | TRBJ2-5 | TRBD2 | TRBV13 | -
TGTGCCAGCAGCTTACTTGATGAGACCGACAGAAACTATGGCTACACCTTC | CASSLLDETDRNYGYTF | TRBJ1-2 | - | TRBV7-9 | -
TGTGCCAGCAGCTTGATGGGGACAGGGGCCAACACTGAAGCTTTCTTT | CASSLMGTGANTEAFF | TRBJ1-1 | TRBD1 | TRBV7-3 | -
TGTGCCAGCAGTGCTGAGACAGGGGCGGGAAACACCATATATTTT | CASSAETGAGNTIYF | TRBJ1-3 | TRBD1 | TRBV6-1 | few
TGTGCCAGCACCCCAGGGGCCCGGTTGGGCCCAACTATGAACACTGAAGCTTTCTTT | CASTPGARLGPTMNTEAFF | TRBJ1-1 | - | TRBV27 | -
TGTGCCAGCAGCACTAACAGGGACGCTGGGACCCAGTACTTC | CASSTNRDAGTQYF | TRBJ2-5 | - | TRBV5-4 | -
TGTGCCAGCAGCTTCACAGGGGGCAGGGGAAATCAGCCCCAGCATTTT | CASSFTGGRGNQPQHF | TRBJ1-5 | TRBD1 | TRBV5-8 | once
TGTGCCAGCAGTGATTCGCGGCCTAGAACTAGCACAGATACGCAGTATTTT | CASSDSRPRTSTDTQYF | TRBJ2-3 | - | TRBV25-1 | -
TGTGCCAGCAACCAAGGGGTAGCGGGAGGCAATGAGCAGTTCTTC | CASNQGVAGGNEQFF | TRBJ2-1 | TRBD2 | TRBV7-2 | -
TGTGCCAGCAGTTACTCAGCAGGAAACACCATATATTTT | CASSYSAGNTIYF | TRBJ1-3 | - | TRBV6-6 | -
TGCGCCAGCAGCCAACAGGGTCAGAACACTGAAGCTTTCTTT | CASSQQGQNTEAFF | TRBJ1-1 | - | TRBV5-1 | -
TGTGCCAGCAGTTTATCGCTAGCGGGAGCCGAGCAGTACTTC | CASSLSLAGAEQYF | TRBJ2-7 | TRBD2 | TRBV28 | -
TGTGCCAGTAGGGCAGTGATGGATCAGCCCCAGCATTTT | CASRAVMDQPQHF | TRBJ1-5 | - | TRBV19 | -
TGTGCCAGCAGAGACTCGGGACTAGCGGGAGACGAGCAGTACTTC | CASRDSGLAGDEQYF | TRBJ2-7 | TRBD2 | TRBV11-2 | -
TGCGCCAGCAGCCAAGATTCTGCAACTAATGAAAAACTGTTTTTT | CASSQDSATNEKLFF | TRBJ1-4 | - | TRBV4-1 | -
TGCGCCAGCAGCTCCGCGGGGTACGAGCAGTACTTC | CASSSAGYEQYF | TRBJ2-7 | - | TRBV5-1 | -
TGTGCCAGTAGTATAGACCCGGGACTACCCAATGAGCAGTTCTTC | CASSIDPGLPNEQFF | TRBJ2-1 | TRBD2 | TRBV19 | -
TGCAGCGTTACCTCCGGGACAAGGCTAAATGAGCAGTTCTTC | CSVTSGTRLNEQFF | TRBJ2-1 | - | TRBV29-1 | -
TGTGCCATCAGCGAGGGTCGGGCAGGGGTTTCCTACGAGCAGTACTTC | CAISEGRAGVSYEQYF | TRBJ2-7 | - | TRBV10-3 | -
TGTGCCAGCAGTTTCCAGGAGGAGGGTGAGCAGTTCTTC | CASSFQEEGEQFF | TRBJ2-1 | - | TRBV27 | -
TGTGCCAGTAGTATGCAGGGGGCCTATGGCTACACCTTC | CASSMQGAYGYTF | TRBJ1-2 | TRBD1 | TRBV19 | once
TGTGCCAGCAGCACCCTAGATGGACTCTATGGCTACACCTTC | CASSTLDGLYGYTF | TRBJ1-2 | - | TRBV11-2 | -